This T cell receptor beta chain was sequenced for a study of blood T cell repertoires in COVID-19. Study-level information: The samples span acute and convalescent COVID-19 from the United States, Italy and Spain.

In the source study's methods: By means of reference gene primer amplification, nucleated cell counts were estimated. Sequencing was performed with immunoSEQ multiplex PCR; in TCRdb, only in-frame clones are kept and a portion is missing. V and J calls and clone size are copied from that table; D and trimming were computed from the DNA. The sample holds roughly 290,000 clones, about 90% seen once. Looked up from germline, CDR1 is WSHSY and CDR2 is SAAADI. V gave up 5 bases and J gave up 6 bases, with 10 bases separating them. The CDR3 spans 12 residues. As for this clone: Other nucleotide sequences in the sample specify the same CDR3.

The clonotype originates from a woman aged 18-29 years with acute COVID-19. The specimen sequenced was PBMCs or T cells enriched from blood (not recorded which). The rearrangement uses TRBV10-2 and TRBJ1-1; a possible D gene is TRBD1 (6 bases). The CDR3 nucleotides read TGCGCCAGCAGTTACAGGGTTCCTGAAGCTTTCTTT. Protein sequence: CASSYRVPEAFF.